Given below is one T cell receptor (beta chain) in context. The junction does not match germline at one end; this may be a read error. The data originate from a study of CDR3 diversity in severe acne. This CDR3 has 13 amino acids. Germline-derived CDR1 and CDR2 are KGHSH and LQKENI. TCRdb re-analysed the PCR reads in MiXCR, keeping a single row per CDR3 protein. The data show more than 85,000 distinct CDR3 sequences, under 60% seen once. J is TRBJ1-2 and V is TRBV18; D is uncertain. The specimen sequenced was blood. This sequence was found in a male donor with acne. The CDR3 region is CAGSGRAANGYTF. CDR3 sequence (DNA): TGTGCCGGCTCGGGCCGGGCAGCGAATGGCTACACCTTC.